The source of this TCR beta chain is a study of T cell responses to AZD1222 COVID-19 vaccine. Details on this clone: Its target is unknown.

The data were produced by immunoSEQ multiplex PCR, yet TCRdb's version contains in-frame clones alone and is incomplete. The table has over 130,000 clones, about 90% seen once. Findings and limits, study-wide: Targeting of unmutated variant regions was reportedly seen in nearly half of spike-specific TCRs. Regions 160-218 and 743-854 held dominance among vaccine-associated CD4 TCRs, which spanned spike. It was only 6 or 7 AZD1222 recipients who were seropositive at baseline.

The CDR3 totals 14 residues. CDR1 and CDR2 (germline): KGHSH, LQKENI. Trimming took 6 bases from V and 5 from J; bases not matched to a gene: 7. The TCR was taken from an adult who received the AZD1222 COVID-19 vaccine. Sequencing used peripheral blood, obtained 28 days after the second AZD1222 dose. V gene TRBV18 combines with J gene TRBJ1-5; 7 bases line up with TRBD1. The CDR3 nucleotides read TGTGCCAGCTCCCTAACAGGGGTAGATCAGCCCCAGCATTTT. This sequence encodes CASSLTGVDQPQHF.